What follows are 27 T cell receptor beta chains derived from one specimen sequenced in a study of cytomegalovirus exposure and HLA in healthy donors. The PCR had 60 Vbeta and 13 Jbeta primers. Data came from immunoSEQ multiplex PCR; TCRdb stores just in-frame clones and leaves some out. The data show around 200,000 clones, over 75% seen once. Sequenced material: PBMCs. These receptors all come from a male donor in good health and CMV-seronegative.

V is TRBV30 and J is TRBJ1-6; 7 positions agree with TRBD1. This CDR3 is 16 amino acids long. In germline, CDR1 is GTSNPN, CDR2 SVGIG (reference sequence). With V trimmed by 5 bases and J by 7 bases, 14 bases remained unmatched. CDR3 nucleotide sequence: TGTGCCTGGGACGGGACAGCCGCCGAGATAAATTCACCCCTCCACTTT. As protein: CAWDGTAAEINSPLHF.

The chain links TRBV7-3 to TRBJ2-7, with 8 bases matching TRBD1. The ends lost 5 bases at V and 4 bases at J; junction bases unmatched: 7. CDR3 size: 14 residues. Germline V gives CDR1 SGHTA, CDR2 FQGTGA. CDR3: CASSPGQGGYEQYF. The CDR3 nucleotides read TGTGCCAGCAGCCCCGGACAGGGTGGGTACGAGCAGTACTTC.

This clone appeared once. The gene calls are TRBV6-1 and TRBJ1-2; 8 nucleotides match TRBD1. The CDR3 extends over 15 amino acids. J gave up 7 bases and V 1 base, and 8 bases lay outside the gene matches. CDR1 is MNHNS and CDR2 is SASEGT in the germline V gene. The CDR3 loop is CASSEVGQGGVGYTF. The CDR3 coding sequence is TGTGCCAGCAGTGAAGTCGGACAGGGAGGGGTTGGCTACACCTTC.

CDR3 nucleotides: TGTGCCACGGGACTAGCGGGGGGGAGCTCCTACAATGAGCAGTTCTTC. This sequence encodes CATGLAGGSSYNEQFF. The chain joins TRBV5-4 to TRBJ2-1; 16 nucleotides agree with TRBD2. Trimming removed 9 bases from V and 0 bases from J; junction bases left unmatched: 3. This CDR3 is 16 amino acids long. The germline CDR1 and CDR2 sequences are SGHNT and YYREEE (reference sequence).

There are a few counts of this clone. This chain joins TRBV5-4 and TRBJ1-4; the D is unclear. Germline V gene sequence: CDR1 SGHNT, CDR2 YYREEE (reference sequence). This CDR3 contains 14 residues. The V and J ends lost 4 bases and 6 bases respectively, with 13 bases between them. CDR3 sequence reads: CASSRSLEDEKLFF. The CDR3 region has the DNA TGTGCCAGCAGCAGATCTCTGGAGGATGAAAAACTGTTTTTT. The whole variable domain, remainder taken from reference TRBV5-4 and TRBJ1-4, is ETGVTQSPTHLIKTRGQQVTLRCSSQSGHNTVSWYQQALGQGPQFIFQYYREEENGRGNFPPRFSGLQFPNYSSELNVNALELDDSALYLCASSRSLEDEKLFFGSGTQLSVL.

The rearrangement uses TRBV6-6 and TRBJ2-5; 12 nucleotides agree with TRBD1. Germline loops: CDR1 MNHNY, CDR2 SVGAGI (reference sequence). The length of the CDR3 is 16 residues. Trimming took 6 bases from V and 7 from J; bases not matched to a gene: 12. CDR3 nucleotides: TGTGCCAGCAGCCCCCGGGACAGGGGGCTGTTTTCGACCCAGTACTTC. Residues: CASSPRDRGLFSTQYF.

This chain joins TRBV29-1 and TRBJ2-5; D may be TRBD1 (8 bases). Matching the DNA end better, TRBJ2-7 makes the J call doubtful. Germline assignment: CDR1 SQVTM and CDR2 ANQGSEA. This CDR3 has 14 amino acids. The CDR3 loop is CSARQGRGSYEQYF. DNA for the CDR3: TGCAGCGCACGACAGGGGAGGGGTTCCTACGAGCAGTACTTC.

The chain links TRBV9 to TRBJ2-5, with TRBD1 identical over 7 bases. CDR3 length: 15 amino acids. Looked up from germline, CDR1 is SGDLS and CDR2 is YYNGEE. V dropped 0 bases and J dropped 4; count of bases not matched to a gene: 6. The CDR3 DNA is TGTGCCAGCAGCGTAGGGGCACGACAGGGAGAGACCCAGTACTTC. As protein: CASSVGARQGETQYF.

The CDR3, as DNA: TGTGCCAGCAGGGTCGATCCTACCGGGCAGTACTTC. This codes for CASRVDPTGQYF. This sequence joins TRBV6-6 and TRBJ2-7, with D uncertain. Germline-derived CDR1 and CDR2 are MNHNY and SVGAGI (reference sequence). Trimming pared 6 bases from V and 9 bases from J, leaving 15 bases between. The length of the CDR3 is 12 residues.

The chain has TRBV5-8 and TRBJ2-2; D gene uncertain. V lost 5 bases and J lost 5, with 10 bases in between. The V gene's germline CDR1 is SGHTS and CDR2 YDEGEE. The CDR3 length is 13 residues. CDR3 residues: CASRLSGTGELFF. The CDR3 DNA reads as TGTGCCAGCAGGCTGTCCGGGACCGGGGAGCTGTTTTTT.

The genes are TRBV5-1 and TRBJ2-1, with 15 positions matching TRBD2. The CDR3 has 16 residues. The V segment lost 1 base and the J segment 10 bases; nucleotides outside the gene matches: 6. Germline CDR1 and CDR2: SGHRS and YFSETQ. For the CDR3, the DNA is TGCGCCAGCAGCTTGCGGACTAGCGGGGGGGACACAGAGCAGTTCTTC. Translating gives CASSLRTSGGDTEQFF.

The rearrangement joins TRBV6-5 to TRBJ2-5; TRBD1 matches at 9 bases. This CDR3 has 13 amino acids. Germline CDR1 reads MNHEY; CDR2 reads SVGAGI. Losses at the gene ends were 6 bases for V and 5 bases for J; bases not matched to a gene: 4. The CDR3, as DNA: TGTGCCAGCAGGAGACAGGGGGTGGAGACCCAGTACTTC. This codes for CASRRQGVETQYF.

This clone was found a few times. J is TRBJ2-5 and V is TRBV5-8; D remains unclear. Trimming shortened V by 8 bases and J by 3 bases, and 11 bases separated the two germline ends. CDR1 is SGHTS, CDR2 YDEGEE, per germline. This CDR3 spans 12 amino acids. The CDR3 loop reads CASRWAEETQYF. CDR3 DNA sequence: TGTGCCAGTAGATGGGCTGAAGAGACCCAGTACTTC.

This clone is a singleton in its sample. This sequence joins TRBV9 and TRBJ2-7; TRBD2 might be the D (5 bases). The CDR3 covers 13 residues. Per germline, CDR1 SGDLS and CDR2 YYNGEE. The V and J ends lost 4 bases and 2 bases respectively, with 10 bases between them. This chain's CDR3 is CASSPRETYEQYF. The CDR3 region has the DNA TGTGCCAGCAGCCCTCGGGAAACCTACGAGCAGTACTTC.

This CDR3 is CASSLTSGDNEKLFF. DNA for the CDR3: TGTGCCAGCAGCCTCACATCAGGGGATAATGAAAAACTGTTTTTT. J is TRBJ1-4 and V is TRBV7-2; D may be TRBD1 (6 bases). The germline V and J ends were trimmed by 5 bases and 4 bases, with 14 bases remaining between them. Germline V gene sequence: CDR1 SGHTA, CDR2 FQGNSA. The CDR3 covers 15 residues.

The chain couples TRBV28 to TRBJ1-4, with 7 bases aligning to TRBD1. V dropped 3 bases and J dropped 6; count of bases not matched to a gene: 7. The CDR3 totals 15 residues. Per the germline V gene, CDR1 is MDHEN and CDR2 is SYDVKM. CDR3 amino acids: CASSFRQGGYEKLFF. CDR3 nucleotide sequence: TGTGCCAGCAGTTTTAGACAGGGAGGTTATGAAAAACTGTTTTTT.

V gene TRBV9 combines with J gene TRBJ2-7; the match to TRBD1 covers 7 bases. The junction had 3 bases not matched to a gene; V was cut back by 2 bases and J by 4 bases. The CDR3 runs to 13 residues. Germline CDR1 reads SGDLS; CDR2 reads YYNGEE. CDR3 in DNA: TGTGCCAGCAGCGTCGACAGGGAATACGAGCAGTACTTC. This codes for CASSVDREYEQYF.

The rearrangement joins TRBV29-1 to TRBJ2-7, with D perhaps TRBD2 (6 bases). The germline V and J ends were trimmed by 5 bases and 2 bases, with 19 bases remaining between them. The germline gives CDR1 SQVTM, CDR2 ANQGSEA. The CDR3 covers 15 residues. The chain's CDR3 is CSVFLTGTGAYEQYF. In nucleotides, the CDR3 is TGCAGCGTTTTCCTTACCGGGACGGGGGCCTACGAGCAGTACTTC.

This clone was counted a single time. The V call is TRBV7-2, the J call TRBJ2-7; perhaps TRBD2 as D (6 bases). CDR3 length equals 14 residues. Trimming shortened V by 3 bases and J by 3 bases, and 12 bases separated the two germline ends. Germline CDR1 SGHTA, CDR2 FQGNSA. This CDR3 is CASSLGGVLYEQYF. CDR3 bases: TGTGCCAGCAGCTTGGGCGGGGTTCTCTACGAGCAGTACTTC.

The chain joins TRBV29-1 to TRBJ1-5, with D tentatively TRBD1 (6 bases). The germline gives CDR1 SQVTM, CDR2 ANQGSEA. Deletions cut 7 bases from V and 11 bases from J, with 18 bases between. This CDR3 contains 12 residues. Here the CDR3 DNA reads TGCAGCGCTCGAAGTCCAGGGGATTCCCAGCATTTT. Translation gives CSARSPGDSQHF.

The genes are TRBV6-1 and TRBJ2-7; a possible D gene is TRBD2 (6 bases). The CDR3 loop spans 14 amino acids. With 8 bases removed from V and 6 bases from J, the gap between germline ends came to 20 bases. The germline V gene encodes CDR1 MNHNS and CDR2 SASEGT. CDR3 bases: TGTGCCAGCGGGGGTGGGGGGTACGGTAGCGAGCAGTACTTC. The encoded protein is CASGGGGYGSEQYF.

As concerns this clone: Other DNA sequences in the sample encode the same CDR3. The J gene is TRBJ1-1, the V gene TRBV6-5; tentatively, D is TRBD1 (5 bases). Trimming stripped 0 bases from V and 4 bases from J, with 6 bases between. CDR1 is MNHEY and CDR2 is SVGAGI in the germline V gene. The CDR3 is made up of 13 amino acids. CDR3 protein: CASSYSGATEAFF. In DNA form, the CDR3 reads TGTGCCAGCAGTTACTCAGGGGCCACTGAAGCTTTCTTT.

This chain uses TRBV30 with TRBJ1-5; TRBD1 aligns across 7 bases. Germline loops: CDR1 GTSNPN, CDR2 SVGIG (reference sequence). Losses at the gene ends were 5 bases for V and 6 bases for J; bases not matched to a gene: 16. This CDR3 region has 16 residues. The CDR3 loop is CAWDRMRQGIIQPQHF. CDR3 nucleotides: TGTGCCTGGGACCGCATGAGACAGGGTATAATTCAGCCCCAGCATTTT. The full variable domain, with the rest looked up from reference TRBV30 and TRBJ1-5, is SQTIHQWPATLVQPVGSPLSLECTVEGTSNPNLYWYRQAAGRGLQLLFYSVGIGQISSEVPQNLSASRPQDRQFILSSKKLLLSDSGFYLCAWDRMRQGIIQPQHFGDGTRLSIL.

The chain couples TRBV10-3 to TRBJ1-4; 10 nucleotides agree with TRBD1. V trimming: 6 bases; J trimming: 6 bases; junction bases outside the gene matches: 4. Per the germline V gene, CDR1 is ENHRY and CDR2 is SYGVKD. This CDR3 has 14 residues. The CDR3 region has the DNA TGTGCCATCAGGGCCGGGACAGGGGATGAAAAACTGTTTTTT. Its protein is CAIRAGTGDEKLFF.

The rearrangement uses TRBV19 and TRBJ1-5; D may be TRBD1 (5 bases). The CDR3 covers 13 residues. Germline loops: CDR1 LNHDA, CDR2 SQIVND (reference sequence). The V and J ends lost 5 bases and 6 bases respectively, with 11 bases between them. CDR3 coding DNA: TGTGCCAGTAGTTTGGGGCTGCGTCAGCCCCAGCATTTT. It is translated as CASSLGLRQPQHF.

The chain uses TRBV5-1 and TRBJ2-5, with 10 nucleotides matching TRBD1. Per the germline V gene, CDR1 is SGHRS and CDR2 is YFSETQ. The trim removed 0 bases at V and 2 bases at J, leaving 7 bases unmatched. This CDR3 has 17 amino acids. In nucleotides, the CDR3 is TGCGCCAGCAGCTTGGGACGGACAGGGGGAACACAAGAGACCCAGTACTTC. Translation: CASSLGRTGGTQETQYF.

The chain couples TRBV28 to TRBJ2-4, with 8 nucleotides matching TRBD1. The germline V gene encodes CDR1 MDHEN and CDR2 SYDVKM. There are 14 residues in the CDR3. J gave up 1 base and V 6 bases, and 2 bases lay outside the gene matches. The CDR3 DNA is TGTGCCAGCAGGGACAGGGTGGCCAAAAACATTCAGTACTTC. Translating gives CASRDRVAKNIQYF. Complete variable domain (other parts from reference TRBV28 and TRBJ2-4): DVKVTQSSRYLVKRTGEKVFLECVQDMDHENMFWYRQDPGLGLRLIYFSYDVKMKEKGDIPEGYSVSREKKERFSLILESASTNQTSMYLCASRDRVAKNIQYFGAGTRLSVL.